The TCR beta chain described here comes from a study of cytomegalovirus exposure and HLA in healthy donors. Study-level findings and limits: Within the data, a cluster of highly shared sequence variants was likely a sequencing artifact.

From germline, CDR1 is LGHNA and CDR2 YSLEER. With 2 bases clipped from V and 7 bases from J, the junction kept 9 bases outside the gene matches. This CDR3 has 15 amino acids. 60 Vbeta and 13 Jbeta primers were used in PCR. Profiling relied on immunoSEQ multiplex PCR, and the TCRdb table lists in-frame clones only, not all of them. Of tens of thousands of clones in the sample, around three quarters were seen once. As to this clone: Its antigen remains unknown.

V is TRBV4-3 and J is TRBJ1-2, with 8 positions matching TRBD1. This sequence was found in a male donor in good health and CMV-seropositive. The sample taken for sequencing was PBMCs. CDR3 sequence: CASSQTDRVSGGYTF. CDR3 bases: TGCGCCAGCAGCCAAACGGACAGGGTCTCGGGTGGCTACACCTTC.